This T cell receptor (beta chain) was sequenced during a study of shared clonotypes between healthy human individuals. Regarding this clone: No antigen is known for it.

The CDR3 is made up of 13 amino acids. V was clipped by 7 bases and J by 4 bases, with 10 bases between them. Looked up from germline, CDR1 is LGHNT and CDR2 is FRNRAP. Roughly 33,000 T cell genomes, or around 0.2 ug DNA, went into the sorted-subset replicate PCRs. Sequencing used immunoSEQ multiplex PCR; TCRdb keeps in-frame clones, though not all of them. The profile shows about 960,000 clones, over 75% of them singletons. General observations from the study: Relative to clonotypes present in all four donors, those not shared had lower generation probabilities. Larger richness was generally estimated for naive than memory subsets. Although depth was large, rarefaction showed that sequencing of the sorted subsets was incomplete.

The chain employs TRBV12-5 and TRBJ2-2; D is perhaps TRBD1 (5 bases). The origin of this receptor is a man aged 18 to 29 in good health. Material for sequencing was memory CD4+ T cells sorted from blood. Subset reported: CD45RA-negative fraction. DNA of the CDR3: TGTGCTAGTGCAGGGCAAGGCACCGGGGAGCTGTTTTTT. Residues: CASAGQGTGELFF.